This T cell receptor (beta chain) was recovered during a study of T cells in Graves' hyperthyroidism and ophthalmopathy (dated by TCRdb to about 2019). About the study as a whole: Peripheral blood was collected at initial diagnosis, before any treatment. After sampling, hyperthyroidism patients received methimazole starting at 30 mg daily, and ophthalmopathy patients received high-dose intravenous methylprednisolone. Prospective prediction of ophthalmopathy was tested in an independent validation cohort of 18 to 20 hyperthyroidism patients and 15 to 17 patients who later progressed to ophthalmopathy. TCR V-J signatures able to tell the groups apart were searched for in a discovery cohort of 100 patients, of whom over 40 had Graves' ophthalmopathy and some 60 had stable Graves' hyperthyroidism. According to the paper, TCR Vbeta CDR3 sequencing was carried out on more than 120 peripheral blood samples, which came from 40 to 45 ophthalmopathy, around 75 hyperthyroidism and some 17 progressor patients. The roughly 100 discovery patients were divided at random into training and test sets in a 7:3 ratio. In addition, the study compared T-cell repertoires in thyroid tissue and in blood from roughly six Graves' hyperthyroidism patients.

This clonotype was seen repeatedly, ten times or more. The specificity of this receptor is unknown. The input lacks base qualities; no much larger clone sits a single base away. Amplification of TCR beta CDR3 regions was carried out from RNA transcripts. The first round of RT-PCR for the TCR CDR3 was performed with the HTBI primer set and the Qiagen OneStep RT-PCR kit. Libraries were constructed in a second round of multiplex PCR, after which size selection and purification were performed. Libraries were sequenced paired-end with 100 bp reads on an Illumina HiSeq2000. For the original study's pipeline: Raw data were processed with SOAPnuke, discarding reads with adapters, uncalled bases, mean Phred below 15, or no exact constant-primer or identifier match. COPE v1.2.5 was used to merge high-quality paired reads, and clonotypes were defined as unique nucleotide sequences. MiTCR v1.1 was used to align the clonotypes against IMGT TRBV, TRBD and TRBJ reference segments. Only V-J combinations with frequency above 0.0001, covering 99% to 99.2% of repertoires, were analysed. The TCS score was defined as F50 (clonal expansion) divided by E x V (chaos), with BLOSUM62-based TCRdist calculated between CDR3 peptides within each V-J. Welch's t-statistics and random forest reduced 500 to 550 V-J features to under 15, which were used in a naive Bayes classifier (R e1071). Starting from the raw public reads, TCRdb applied fastp trimming at Q25, assembled clones with MiXCR and retained in-frame beta chains. All rows with the same CDR3 protein become a single entry with the most common DNA and genes. The V and J calls were not made by the authors but by TCRdb's processing. Present in this sample are roughly 360,000 distinct CDR3 sequences, around an eighth of which were seen just once. The top ten clonotypes cover less than 25% of the sample.

Summary of the overall study and its limitations: No statistical method was used to set the sample size in advance, and investigators knew the group allocation. In validation, progression to ophthalmopathy was predicted by the model with around 71% sensitivity and around 76% specificity, a median of 6.5 months before onset. Ophthalmopathy was separated from stable hyperthyroidism by a 13 V-J signature model, with just over 85% sensitivity and approximately 84% specificity obtained in cross-validation and 80%/75% obtained in testing. Most expanded thyroid clonotypes (frequency above 0.001) were also detected in blood, suggesting blood repertoires may reflect thyroid immune responses.

Hyperthyroidism patients were newly diagnosed, with disease duration under 2 months, and aged 18 to 65 years. The study excluded patients with uncontrolled infections, other autoimmune diseases, pregnancy or lactation. Clinical symptoms, serum thyroxine and TRAb, thyroid ultrasound, and orbital computed tomography formed the basis for the diagnoses. For progressor patients, blood was drawn at the first diagnosis of hyperthyroidism, before any ophthalmopathy symptoms had appeared. Ficoll-Paque density gradient centrifugation was used to isolate PBMCs from approximately 10 ml of fresh peripheral blood. Patients classed as progressors first received a Graves' hyperthyroidism diagnosis and then went on to develop ophthalmopathy during follow-up. Total RNA was extracted using Trizol reagent, and RNA quality was assessed on an Agilent 2100 Bioanalyzer. The sample comprised blood. This clonotype was obtained from a man aged 25-40 years with Graves' hyperthyroidism that later progressed to Graves' ophthalmopathy.

The CDR3 here reads CASSEEGTGVYNEQFF. The nucleotides read TGTGCCAGCAGTGAAGAGGGGACAGGGGTCTACAATGAGCAGTTCTTC. The sequence joins TRBV2 to TRBJ2-1, with TRBD1 identical over 10 junction bases. V lost 1 base and J lost 3 bases, and the count of bases not matched to a germline gene is 3. The germline V gene yields SNHLY for CDR1 and FYNNEI for CDR2. From its cysteine to its phenylalanine, the CDR3 spans 16 amino acids. CDR3 DNA is the only sequence kept; it has 48 bases, read in frame from the first base.